A selection of T cell receptor beta chains follows, all from one sample in a study of shared clonotypes between healthy human individuals. Method: immunoSEQ multiplex PCR; TCRdb's copy keeps in-frame clones and lacks some. The table has around 2.3 million clones, almost 96% seen once; the top ten hold more than 0.1%. Sequencing was carried out using naive CD4+ T cells sorted from blood. The source is a man between 18 and 35 years old in good health. The CDR3 runs from the conserved cysteine through the conserved F or W. The D gene is left open where the match is weak. Clone size appears in some rows only: once, few, many, or a class for an expanded clone.

CASSARQGVYTDTQYF	TGTGCCAGCAGTGCCCGACAGGGGGTTTACACAGATACGCAGTATTTT	TRBJ2-3	once	TRBD1	TRBV25-1
CSARTGRIQYF	TGCAGTGCTCGGACGGGGAGAATACAGTACTTC	TRBJ2-4	-	-	TRBV20-1
CAWSVGGASYEQYF	TGTGCCTGGAGTGTTGGGGGCGCTTCCTACGAGCAGTACTTC	TRBJ2-7	once	-	TRBV30
CASSRQGLGNQPQHF	TGTGCCAGCAGTCGACAGGGTTTGGGTAATCAGCCCCAGCATTTT	TRBJ1-5	-	TRBD1	TRBV28
CASSPRQVNVLTF	TGTGCCAGCAGCCCTCGCCAAGTCAACGTCCTGACTTTC	TRBJ2-6	-	-	TRBV9
CASKATSGGRETQYF	TGTGCCAGTAAAGCGACTAGCGGGGGGCGGGAGACCCAGTACTTC	TRBJ2-5	-	TRBD2	TRBV19
CASSRGGYNEKLFF	TGTGCCAGCAGTCGAGGGGGCTATAATGAAAAACTGTTTTTT	TRBJ1-4	-	TRBD1	TRBV6-5
CASKPGGATYGYTF	TGTGCCAGCAAACCAGGGGGGGCGACCTATGGCTACACCTTC	TRBJ1-2	-	TRBD1	TRBV6-6
CASRLGQGAGELFF	TGTGCCAGCAGACTGGGACAGGGGGCCGGGGAGCTGTTTTTT	TRBJ2-2	-	TRBD1	TRBV6-5
CASSEYGGSPLHF	TGTGCCAGCAGTGAATATGGAGGTTCACCCCTCCACTTT	TRBJ1-6	-	-	TRBV6-1
CASSLGTGGEKLFF	TGTGCCAGCAGCTTAGGGACAGGGGGTGAAAAACTGTTTTTT	TRBJ1-4	-	TRBD1	TRBV11-2
CASSPGRVSGRPGELFF	TGTGCCAGCAGCCCAGGGCGGGTGAGCGGGAGGCCCGGGGAGCTGTTTTTT	TRBJ2-2	-	TRBD2	TRBV11-2
CASSVGQGTDGYTF	TGTGCCAGCAGCGTAGGACAGGGGACGGATGGCTACACCTTC	TRBJ1-2	-	TRBD1	TRBV9
CATGQADEQPQHF	TGTGCCACCGGACAGGCTGATGAGCAGCCCCAGCATTTT	TRBJ1-5	-	TRBD1	TRBV19
CASSPGQGNSPLHF	TGTGCCAGCTCACCGGGACAGGGTAATTCACCCCTCCACTTT	TRBJ1-6	-	TRBD1	TRBV18
CASSAPPPLGRGYEQYF	TGTGCCAGCAGTGCCCCACCGCCTTTAGGGAGAGGCTACGAGCAGTACTTC	TRBJ2-7	-	-	TRBV6-1
CAWSTGTGNQPQHF	TGTGCCTGGAGTACCGGGACGGGCAATCAGCCCCAGCATTTT	TRBJ1-5	-	-	TRBV30
CTVGNTEAFF	TGCACCGTTGGTAACACTGAAGCTTTCTTT	TRBJ1-1	-	-	TRBV29-1
CASSLGQEPEGYTF	TGCGCCAGCAGCTTGGGGCAGGAGCCAGAGGGCTACACCTTC	TRBJ1-2	-	-	TRBV5-1
CASSLSGTDYNSPLHF	TGTGCCAGCAGCTTATCCGGGACAGATTATAATTCACCCCTCCACTTT	TRBJ1-6	once	TRBD1	TRBV5-6
CSASLAYGYTF	TGCAGTGCTAGTCTGGCATATGGCTACACCTTC	TRBJ1-2	-	-	TRBV20-1
CASSTTGATNEKLFF	TGTGCCAGCAGTACCACAGGTGCAACTAATGAAAAACTGTTTTTT	TRBJ1-4	-	-	TRBV6-5
CASSYGPIQETQYF	TGTGCCAGCAGTTACGGACCGATCCAAGAGACCCAGTACTTC	TRBJ2-5	few	-	TRBV6-5
CASSSNTLHGDTQYF	TGCGCCAGCAGCTCTAACACATTACACGGGGATACGCAGTATTTT	TRBJ2-3	-	-	TRBV5-1
CASRLGNGETQYF	TGTGCCAGCAGGCTCGGGAACGGAGAGACCCAGTACTTC	TRBJ2-5	-	-	TRBV7-2
CASSTQGTGDEQFF	TGTGCCAGCAGTACCCAGGGGACAGGCGATGAGCAGTTCTTC	TRBJ2-1	-	TRBD1	TRBV6-1
CAWGGSGGKETQYF	TGTGCCTGGGGGGGGAGCGGCGGGAAAGAGACCCAGTACTTC	TRBJ2-5	-	-	TRBV30
CASGSQGYTEAFF	TGTGCTAGTGGTTCGCAGGGGTACACTGAAGCTTTCTTT	TRBJ1-1	-	-	TRBV12-5
CASSVEGTGSGLAFF	TGTGCCAGCAGCGTAGAGGGGACAGGTTCCGGATTGGCTTTCTTT	TRBJ1-1	-	TRBD1	TRBV9
CASSGLEETQYF	TGTGCCAGCTCGGGACTAGAGGAGACCCAGTACTTC	TRBJ2-5	-	TRBD2	TRBV2
CAWSVGTDTQYF	TGTGCCTGGAGTGTTGGCACAGATACGCAGTATTTT	TRBJ2-3	once	-	TRBV30
CASSTWGPPETQYF	TGTGCCAGCAGCACCTGGGGACCTCCCGAGACCCAGTACTTC	TRBJ2-5	-	-	TRBV11-2
CSARDDVQYF	TGCAGTGCTAGAGATGATGTGCAGTACTTC	TRBJ2-7	-	-	TRBV20-1
CASSGRLSGGGELFF	TGTGCCAGCAGTGGACGACTAAGTGGGGGCGGGGAGCTGTTTTTT	TRBJ2-2	-	-	TRBV25-1
CASSLTLGPQNIQYF	TGTGCCAGCAGCCTCACGTTGGGGCCCCAAAACATTCAGTACTTC	TRBJ2-4	-	-	TRBV7-2
CATSRDWGGGAREQYF	TGTGCCACCAGCAGAGATTGGGGAGGGGGGGCACGGGAGCAGTACTTC	TRBJ2-7	-	-	TRBV15
CASSRDQAYEQYF	TGCGCCAGCAGCAGGGACCAGGCCTACGAGCAGTACTTC	TRBJ2-7	-	-	TRBV5-1
CASSSGGVVSTGELFF	TGCGCCAGCAGCTCGGGGGGTGTCGTGAGCACCGGGGAGCTGTTTTTT	TRBJ2-2	-	TRBD2	TRBV5-1
CASSQGSGTEAFF	TGTGCCAGCAGTCAGGGGTCAGGCACTGAAGCTTTCTTT	TRBJ1-1	-	-	TRBV7-2
CASSAGPLAGRETQYF	TGTGCCAGCAGCGCGGGTCCGCTAGCGGGGAGGGAGACCCAGTACTTC	TRBJ2-5	-	TRBD2	TRBV11-2
CAISDSVKRWAGNTIYF	TGTGCCATCAGTGATTCAGTGAAGCGATGGGCTGGAAACACCATATATTTT	TRBJ1-3	-	-	TRBV10-3
CASSQRTRDRFSEQYF	TGTGCCAGCTCACAGAGGACCCGTGACAGATTCTCGGAGCAGTACTTC	TRBJ2-7	-	-	TRBV18
CASSSTGSGNTIYF	TGTGCCAGCAGCTCCACAGGCTCTGGAAACACCATATATTTT	TRBJ1-3	-	-	TRBV28